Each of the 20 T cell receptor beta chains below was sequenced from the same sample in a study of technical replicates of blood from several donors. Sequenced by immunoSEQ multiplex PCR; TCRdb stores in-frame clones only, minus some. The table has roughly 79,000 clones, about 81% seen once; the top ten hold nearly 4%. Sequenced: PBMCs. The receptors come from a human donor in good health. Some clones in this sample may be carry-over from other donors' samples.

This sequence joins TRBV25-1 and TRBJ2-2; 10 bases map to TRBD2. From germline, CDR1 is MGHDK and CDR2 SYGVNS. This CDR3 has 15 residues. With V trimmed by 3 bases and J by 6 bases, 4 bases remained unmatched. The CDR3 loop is CASSDSGRYAGELFF. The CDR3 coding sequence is TGTGCCAGCAGTGATAGCGGGAGGTATGCCGGGGAGCTGTTTTTT.

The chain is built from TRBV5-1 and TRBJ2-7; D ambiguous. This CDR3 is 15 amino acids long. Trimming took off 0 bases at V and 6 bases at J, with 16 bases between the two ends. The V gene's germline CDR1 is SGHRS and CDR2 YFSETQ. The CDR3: CASSLVAGSALEQYF. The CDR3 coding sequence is TGCGCCAGCAGCTTGGTGGCAGGATCCGCTCTCGAGCAGTACTTC.

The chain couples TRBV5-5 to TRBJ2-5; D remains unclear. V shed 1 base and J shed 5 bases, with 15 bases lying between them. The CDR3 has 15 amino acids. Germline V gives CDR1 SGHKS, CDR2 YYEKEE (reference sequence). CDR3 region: CASSLSIGLVETQYF. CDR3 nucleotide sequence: TGTGCCAGCAGCTTGTCCATCGGGTTAGTGGAGACCCAGTACTTC.

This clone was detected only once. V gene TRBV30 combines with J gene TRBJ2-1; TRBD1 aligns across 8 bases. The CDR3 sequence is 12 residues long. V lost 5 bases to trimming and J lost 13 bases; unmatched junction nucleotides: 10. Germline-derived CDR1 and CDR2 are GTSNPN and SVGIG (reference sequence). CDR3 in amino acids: CAWGNGQGPQFF. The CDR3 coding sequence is TGTGCCTGGGGAAATGGACAGGGCCCTCAGTTCTTC.

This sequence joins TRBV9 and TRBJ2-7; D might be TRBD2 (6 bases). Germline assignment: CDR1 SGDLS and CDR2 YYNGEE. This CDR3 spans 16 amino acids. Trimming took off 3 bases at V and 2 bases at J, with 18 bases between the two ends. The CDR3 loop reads CASSASRRDKTYEQYF. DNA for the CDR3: TGTGCCAGCAGCGCCAGCAGGAGGGATAAGACCTACGAGCAGTACTTC.

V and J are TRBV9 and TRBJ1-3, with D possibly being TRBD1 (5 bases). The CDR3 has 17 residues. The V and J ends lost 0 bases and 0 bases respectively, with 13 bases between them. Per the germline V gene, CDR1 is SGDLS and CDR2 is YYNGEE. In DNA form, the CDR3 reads TGTGCCAGCAGCGTAGAAGGGATGGGACTCTCTGGAAACACCATATATTTT. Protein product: CASSVEGMGLSGNTIYF.

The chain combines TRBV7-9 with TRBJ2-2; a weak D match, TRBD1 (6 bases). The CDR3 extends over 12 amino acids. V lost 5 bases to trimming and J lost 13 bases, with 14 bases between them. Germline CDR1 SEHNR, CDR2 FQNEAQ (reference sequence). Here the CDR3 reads CASSQGMKVLFF. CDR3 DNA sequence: TGTGCCAGCAGCCAGGGGATGAAGGTGCTGTTTTTT.

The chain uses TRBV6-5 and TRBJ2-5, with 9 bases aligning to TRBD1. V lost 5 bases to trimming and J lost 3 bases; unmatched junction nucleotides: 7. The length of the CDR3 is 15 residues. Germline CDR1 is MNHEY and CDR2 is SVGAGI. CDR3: CASSVPGQGEETQYF. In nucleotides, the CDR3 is TGTGCCAGCAGTGTACCGGGACAGGGTGAAGAGACCCAGTACTTC.

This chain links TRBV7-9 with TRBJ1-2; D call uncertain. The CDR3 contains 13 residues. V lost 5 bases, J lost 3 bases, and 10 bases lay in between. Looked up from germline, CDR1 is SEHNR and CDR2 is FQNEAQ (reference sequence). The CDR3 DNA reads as TGTGCCAGCAGCCCCGAGCCGGACTATGGCTACACCTTC. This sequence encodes CASSPEPDYGYTF.

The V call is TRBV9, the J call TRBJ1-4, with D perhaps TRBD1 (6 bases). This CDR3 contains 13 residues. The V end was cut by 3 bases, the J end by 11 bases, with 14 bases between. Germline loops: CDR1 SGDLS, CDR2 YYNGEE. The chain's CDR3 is CASSAGQTGKLFF. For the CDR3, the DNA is TGTGCCAGCAGCGCTGGACAGACGGGGAAACTGTTTTTT.

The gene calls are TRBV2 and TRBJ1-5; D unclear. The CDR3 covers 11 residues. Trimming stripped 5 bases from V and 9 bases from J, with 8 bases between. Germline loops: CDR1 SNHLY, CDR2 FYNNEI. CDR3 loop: CASSSPGPQHF. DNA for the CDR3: TGTGCCAGCAGTTCGCCGGGGCCCCAGCATTTT. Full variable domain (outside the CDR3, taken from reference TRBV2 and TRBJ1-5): EPEVTQTPSHQVTQMGQEVILRCVPISNHLYFYWYRQILGQKVEFLVSFYNNEISEKSEIFDDQFSVERPDGSNFTLKIRSTKLEDSAMYFCASSSPGPQHFGDGTRLSIL.

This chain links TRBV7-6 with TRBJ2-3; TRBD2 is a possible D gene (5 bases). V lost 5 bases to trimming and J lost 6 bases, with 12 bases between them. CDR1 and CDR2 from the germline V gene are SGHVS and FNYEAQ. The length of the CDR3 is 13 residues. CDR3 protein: CASSKNEGDTQYF. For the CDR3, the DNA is TGTGCCAGCAGCAAAAACGAGGGTGATACGCAGTATTTT.

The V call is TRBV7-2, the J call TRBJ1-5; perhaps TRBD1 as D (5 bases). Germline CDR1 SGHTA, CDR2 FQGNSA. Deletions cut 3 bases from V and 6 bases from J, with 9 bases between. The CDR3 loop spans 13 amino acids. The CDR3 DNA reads TGTGCCAGCAGCTTTCAGGGAAGTCAGCCCCAGCATTTT. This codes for CASSFQGSQPQHF.

The CDR3 DNA follows: TGTGCCAGTATTAGAGGACAGGGAGGCCTTGGCTACACCTTC. Amino acid sequence: CASIRGQGGLGYTF. The V gene is TRBV19, the J gene TRBJ1-2; TRBD1 agrees at 8 bases. Trimming removed 7 bases from V and 7 bases from J; junction bases left unmatched: 11. Germline CDR1 reads LNHDA; CDR2 reads SQIVND (reference sequence). This CDR3 has 14 residues. Supplemented by reference TRBV19 and TRBJ1-2, the full variable domain reads DGGITQSPKYLFRKEGQNVTLSCEQNLNHDAMYWYRQDPGQGLRLIYYSQIVNDFQKGDIAEGYSVSREKKESFPLTVTSAQKNPTAFYLCASIRGQGGLGYTFGSGTRLTVV.

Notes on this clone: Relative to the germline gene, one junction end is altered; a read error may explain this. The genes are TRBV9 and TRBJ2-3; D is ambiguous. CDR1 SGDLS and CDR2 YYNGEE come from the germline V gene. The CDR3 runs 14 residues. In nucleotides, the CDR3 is TGTGCTAGCAGCGCCCTAGGAAGCACAGATACGCAGTATTTT. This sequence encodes CASSALGSTDTQYF.

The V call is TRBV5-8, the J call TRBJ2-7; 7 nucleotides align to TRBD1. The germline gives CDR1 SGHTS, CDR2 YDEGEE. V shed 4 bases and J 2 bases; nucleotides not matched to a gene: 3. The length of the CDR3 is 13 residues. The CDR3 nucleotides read TGTGCCAGCAGCAGGGGGCACCCCTACGAGCAGTACTTC. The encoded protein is CASSRGHPYEQYF.

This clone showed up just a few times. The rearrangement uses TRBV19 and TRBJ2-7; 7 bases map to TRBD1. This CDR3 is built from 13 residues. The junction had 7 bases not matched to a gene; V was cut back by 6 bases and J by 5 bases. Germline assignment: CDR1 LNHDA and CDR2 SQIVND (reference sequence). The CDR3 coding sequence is TGTGCCAGTAGCAACAGGGGAGCCGACGAGCAGTACTTC. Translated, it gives CASSNRGADEQYF.

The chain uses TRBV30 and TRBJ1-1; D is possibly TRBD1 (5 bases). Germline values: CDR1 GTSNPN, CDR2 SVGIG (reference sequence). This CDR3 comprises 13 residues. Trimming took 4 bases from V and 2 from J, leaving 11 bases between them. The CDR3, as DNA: TGTGCCTGGAACCCGGACATTAACACTGAAGCTTTCTTT. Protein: CAWNPDINTEAFF.

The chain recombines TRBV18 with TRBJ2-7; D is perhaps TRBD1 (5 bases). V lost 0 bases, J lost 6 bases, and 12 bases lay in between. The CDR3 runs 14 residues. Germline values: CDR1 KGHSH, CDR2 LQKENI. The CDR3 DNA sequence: TGTGCCAGCTCACCACCGTTTGGGGCCGGCGAGCAGTACTTC. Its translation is CASSPPFGAGEQYF.

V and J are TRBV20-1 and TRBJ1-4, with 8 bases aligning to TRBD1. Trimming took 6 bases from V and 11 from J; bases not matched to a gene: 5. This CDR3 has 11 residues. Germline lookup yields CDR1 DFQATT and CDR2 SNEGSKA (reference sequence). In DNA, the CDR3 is TGCAGTGCGAGGACAGGGCGGAAACTGTTTTTT. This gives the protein CSARTGRKLFF.